The entry below gives a single T cell receptor (beta chain) sequence along with its context. Trimming shortened V by 0 bases and J by 6 bases, and 18 bases separated the two germline ends. Germline CDR1 and CDR2: SGHNT and YYREEE (reference sequence). The CDR3 is 16 residues long. These data are taken from a study of blood T cell repertoires in COVID-19. Overall study context: The United States, Italy and Spain were the sources of the acute and convalescent COVID-19 samples.

Seattle's cohort entered during active infection and was followed longitudinally. In the authors' workflow: Nucleated cell number was recorded as an estimate derived from reference gene primer amplification. Sequencing was performed with immunoSEQ multiplex PCR; in TCRdb, only in-frame clones are kept and a portion is missing. The V and J calls and clone size were taken over from that table, and D and trimming were inferred from the DNA. The table lists around 260,000 clones, approximately 86% of them singletons. The sequencing input was peripheral blood. This sequence was found in a woman aged 60-70 years with COVID-19, enrolled during active disease. The chain carries TRBV5-4 and TRBJ1-1; D unresolved. The CDR3 coding sequence is TGTGCCAGCAGCTTGGTCCGGGTCGGGTTATCATCTGAAGCTTTCTTT. It yields the protein CASSLVRVGLSSEAFF. The whole variable domain, remainder taken from reference TRBV5-4 and TRBJ1-1, is ETGVTQSPTHLIKTRGQQVTLRCSSQSGHNTVSWYQQALGQGPQFIFQYYREEENGRGNFPPRFSGLQFPNYSSELNVNALELDDSALYLCASSLVRVGLSSEAFFGQGTRLTVV.